One and the same sample provided the 18 T cell receptor beta chains below, sequenced in a study of blood T cells in healthy people across ages. Next came a second PCR, run for about 7 to 12 cycles, which used a sample-barcoded 5' primer along with a J-beta primer mix. Each CDR3 protein is one row after TCRdb ran MiXCR on the 5' RACE reads. The sample has 1.5 million to 2 million distinct CDR3 sequences, around half seen once. Sample: blood. These TCRs come from a woman aged 40-49 years in good health.

The rearrangement joins TRBV29-1 to TRBJ1-2; no firm D call. V shed 4 bases and J shed 3 bases, with 9 bases lying between them. CDR3 length: 12 amino acids. From germline, CDR1 is SQVTM and CDR2 ANQGSEA. This CDR3 is CSVVKEHYGYTF. CDR3 nucleotides: TGCAGCGTTGTGAAGGAGCACTATGGCTACACCTTC. The full variable domain, in which reference TRBV29-1 and TRBJ1-2 provide the parts outside the CDR3, is SAVISQKPSRDICQRGTSLTIQCQVDSQVTMMFWYRQQPGQSLTLIATANQGSEATYESGFVIDKFPISRPNLTFSTLTVSNMSPEDSSIYLCSVVKEHYGYTFGSGTRLTVV.

This chain joins TRBV10-2 and TRBJ2-7; 7 bases line up with TRBD1. The J call may be wrong; the DNA end is better matched by TRBJ2-5. CDR3 length equals 15 residues. Germline lookup yields CDR1 WSHSY and CDR2 SAAADI. The CDR3 nucleotides read TGCGCCAGCAGTACTTATGACAGGGTCCAAGAGACCCAGTACTTC. It codes for CASSTYDRVQETQYF.

This chain links TRBV6-2 or TRBV6-3 with TRBJ2-2, with D perhaps TRBD1 (6 bases). CDR3 length equals 17 residues. Trimming shortened V by 2 bases and J by 2 bases, and 15 bases separated the two germline ends. The germline gives CDR1 MNHEY, CDR2 SVGEGT. The DNA for the CDR3 is TGTGCCAGCAGTTACGACAGGTCCACTTATAACACCGGGGAGCTGTTTTTT. Its translation: CASSYDRSTYNTGELFF.

V gene TRBV4-2 combines with J gene TRBJ2-5; 8 bases align to TRBD2. Trimming cost V 1 base and J 11 bases; bases outside gene matches: 12. CDR1 LGHNA and CDR2 YNFKEQ come from the germline V gene. CDR3 length equals 15 residues. The CDR3 DNA reads as TGTGCCAGCAGCCAAGCGGGGGGGCAGAACAATGAGCAGTACTTC. Translating it yields CASSQAGGQNNEQYF.

Comments on this clonotype: Sequence at one end of the junction differs from germline and may be a read error. The rearrangement joins TRBV4-2 to TRBJ2-2; D not resolved. The CDR3 has 14 amino acids. Germline CDR1 reads LGHNA; CDR2 reads YNFKEQ. CDR3 sequence reads: CASSQDINSGELFF. CDR3 DNA: TGTGCCAGCAGCCAAGATATTAACAGCGGGGAGCTGTTTTTT.

This clonotype was observed a handful of times. The rearrangement uses TRBV20-1 and TRBJ2-7, with D possibly matching TRBD2 (6 bases). The germline V and J ends were trimmed by 2 bases and 3 bases, with 17 bases remaining between them. The CDR3 consists of 15 residues. Germline values: CDR1 DFQATT, CDR2 SNEGSKA (reference sequence). The CDR3 region is CSARSAKGLGYEQYF. For the CDR3, the DNA is TGCAGTGCTAGATCCGCTAAGGGACTTGGCTACGAGCAGTACTTC.

This clonotype has just one count. The genes are TRBV28 and TRBJ2-7, with D tentatively TRBD1 (6 bases). Judging by the DNA end, TRBJ2-5 fits better; the J call may be wrong. CDR1 is MDHEN, CDR2 SYDVKM, per germline. This CDR3 has 16 amino acids. The CDR3: CASSLSTGRTVETQYF. CDR3 coding DNA: TGTGCCAGCAGTTTATCGACAGGTCGGACGGTGGAGACCCAGTACTTC.

The rearrangement uses TRBV28 and TRBJ1-1; D is perhaps TRBD1 (5 bases). The CDR3 totals 13 residues. V dropped 5 bases and J dropped 6 bases, with 13 bases sitting between them. CDR1 and CDR2 from the germline V gene are MDHEN and SYDVKM. This CDR3 reads CASSPQGNPEAFF. The CDR3 DNA follows: TGTGCCAGCAGTCCGCAGGGTAACCCTGAAGCTTTCTTT.

The chain uses TRBV29-1 and TRBJ1-4; TRBD1 might be the D (6 bases). Looked up from germline, CDR1 is SQVTM and CDR2 is ANQGSEA. Trimming stripped 5 bases from V and 5 bases from J, with 15 bases between. The CDR3 has 14 amino acids. CDR3 loop: CSVSQQGGNEKLFF. The DNA for the CDR3 is TGCAGCGTTTCACAACAGGGAGGAAATGAAAAACTGTTTTTT.

CDR3 coding DNA: TGTGCCAGCAGCGCAGGGGGGGGAGATGAAAAACTGTTTTTT. Translation gives CASSAGGGDEKLFF. The V and J genes are TRBV13 and TRBJ1-4, with 7 nucleotides matching TRBD1. V gave up 5 bases and J gave up 6 bases; unmatched junction bases: 6. There are 14 residues in the CDR3. Looked up from germline, CDR1 is PRHDT and CDR2 is FYEKMQ (reference sequence). Based on the CDR3 plus reference TRBV13 and TRBJ1-4, the full variable domain is AAGVIQSPRHLIKEKRETATLKCYPIPRHDTVYWYQQGPGQDPQFLISFYEKMQSDKGSIPDRFSAQQFSDYHSELNMSSLELGDSALYFCASSAGGGDEKLFFGSGTQLSVL.

This clonotype was found a few times. In DNA, the CDR3 is TGTGCCAGCAGTCCCCTCGACCGCTACGAGCAGTACTTC. Translating it yields CASSPLDRYEQYF. This chain joins TRBV27 and TRBJ2-7; D is unclear. The length of the CDR3 is 13 residues. Per germline, CDR1 MNHEY and CDR2 SMNVEV (reference sequence). Trimming took 5 bases from V and 3 from J, leaving 11 bases between them.

In this sample, this clonotype turned up many times. The J gene is TRBJ2-3, the V gene TRBV9; no reliable D call. The length of the CDR3 is 14 residues. Germline CDR1 reads SGDLS; CDR2 reads YYNGEE. The germline V and J ends were trimmed by 0 bases and 1 base, with 6 bases remaining between them. The CDR3 reads CASSVEQRTDTQYF. CDR3 bases: TGTGCCAGCAGCGTAGAACAGCGCACAGATACGCAGTATTTT.

This clonotype turned up a few times. The chain joins TRBV25-1 to TRBJ1-5; no firm D call. The germline V gene has CDR1 MGHDK and CDR2 SYGVNS. The CDR3 covers 14 residues. The V end was cut by 4 bases, the J end by 0 bases, with 7 bases between. In nucleotides, the CDR3 is TGTGCCAGCAGTGGCGGATATAGCAATCAGCCCCAGCATTTT. Amino acids: CASSGGYSNQPQHF.

The chain recombines TRBV29-1 with TRBJ1-2; D not certain. This CDR3 has 11 amino acids. V dropped 2 bases and J dropped 4 bases, with 5 bases sitting between them. The V gene's germline CDR1 is SQVTM and CDR2 ANQGSEA. CDR3 sequence reads: CSVEQAYGYTF. In nucleotides, the CDR3 is TGCAGCGTTGAACAGGCCTATGGCTACACCTTC.

J is TRBJ1-2 and V is TRBV5-6; no clear D. V was clipped by 5 bases and J by 7 bases, with 15 bases between them. Germline V CDR1 and CDR2: SGHDT, YYEEEE. This CDR3 spans 13 amino acids. The chain's CDR3 is CASRVEGVGGYTF. DNA for the CDR3: TGTGCCAGCAGGGTGGAGGGTGTTGGTGGCTACACCTTC. Full variable domain (missing parts from reference TRBV5-6 and TRBJ1-2): DAGVTQSPTHLIKTRGQQVTLRCSPKSGHDTVSWYQQALGQGPQFIFQYYEEEERQRGNFPDRFSGHQFPNYSSELNVNALLLGDSALYLCASRVEGVGGYTFGSGTRLTVV.

The genes are TRBV25-1 and TRBJ1-6, with a tentative D call TRBD1 (6 bases). The CDR3 covers 18 residues. V was shortened by 2 bases and J by 1 base, with 15 bases between the two germline ends. The germline V gene encodes CDR1 MGHDK and CDR2 SYGVNS. The CDR3 DNA reads TGTGCCAGCAGTGAAGATCGGGGGGGCTGGTCCTATAATTCACCCCTCCACTTT. It specifies CASSEDRGGWSYNSPLHF.

This clonotype was counted a few times. The chain combines TRBV6-2 or TRBV6-3 with TRBJ2-1; 9 nucleotides align to TRBD1. After removal of 6 bases from V and 10 bases from J, the junction contained 7 bases not matched to a gene. Germline V CDR1 and CDR2: MNHEY, SVGEGT. The CDR3 is 13 amino acids. CDR3 sequence (DNA): TGTGCCAGCAGAGGGGACAGGGCGATAGAGCAGTTCTTC. It translates to CASRGDRAIEQFF.

In its sample, this clonotype was seen a few times. This rearrangement joins TRBV20-1 to TRBJ2-5; D remains unclear. V shed 0 bases and J shed 4 bases, with 9 bases lying between them. CDR1 and CDR2 from the germline V gene are DFQATT and SNEGSKA (reference sequence). The CDR3 is made up of 13 amino acids. CDR3 loop: CSARESRRETQYF. The CDR3 DNA is TGCAGTGCTAGAGAGAGCCGCCGAGAGACCCAGTACTTC.